The 17 T cell receptor beta chains in this list originate from one sample, sequenced in a study of blood T cell repertoires in COVID-19. Sequenced by immunoSEQ multiplex PCR; TCRdb stores in-frame clones only, minus some. The sample has 350,000 to 400,000 clones, around 92% seen once; the top ten hold around 2.8%. The sequencing input was peripheral blood. These receptors were collected from a woman under 40 with COVID-19, enrolled during active disease.

This chain links TRBV9 with TRBJ1-1; D unclear. The germline CDR1 and CDR2 sequences are SGDLS and YYNGEE. CDR3 length: 15 residues. Trimming took 0 bases from V and 1 from J, leaving 10 bases between them. The CDR3 DNA is TGTGCCAGCAGCGTAGGATGGGCCGCGAACACTGAAGCTTTCTTT. This translates into CASSVGWAANTEAFF.

The genes are TRBV5-4 and TRBJ1-2, with 7 bases fitting TRBD1. The CDR3 contains 18 residues. The germline gives CDR1 SGHNT, CDR2 YYREEE (reference sequence). Trimming cost V 0 bases and J 1 base; bases outside gene matches: 12. CDR3 DNA: TGTGCCAGCAGCTTGGGTGCATGGACAGGCGACTATAACTATGGCTACACCTTC. It codes for CASSLGAWTGDYNYGYTF.

The chain recombines TRBV20-1 with TRBJ2-1; maybe TRBD2 (5 bases). This CDR3 is built from 11 residues. The germline CDR1 and CDR2 sequences are DFQATT and SNEGSKA (reference sequence). The CDR3 is CGSPRYNEQFF. CDR3 sequence (DNA): TGCGGGAGTCCGAGGTACAATGAGCAGTTCTTC.

The chain uses TRBV7-9 and TRBJ2-1; 12 bases align to TRBD2. V was clipped by 6 bases and J by 0 bases; unmatched bases: 9. This CDR3 is built from 18 residues. Looked up from germline, CDR1 is SEHNR and CDR2 is FQNEAQ (reference sequence). In DNA, the CDR3 is TGTGCCAGCAGTCCAACTAGCGGGAGGTCGAGCTCCTACAATGAGCAGTTCTTC. Translating it yields CASSPTSGRSSSYNEQFF.

This sequence joins TRBV7-6 and TRBJ2-6; D possibly corresponds to TRBD1 (6 bases). Germline CDR1 SGHVS, CDR2 FNYEAQ. This CDR3 is built from 19 residues. Trimming took off 6 bases at V and 0 bases at J, with 21 bases between the two ends. The CDR3 loop reads CASSFPDLGQLSGANVLTF. The CDR3 nucleotides are TGTGCCAGCAGTTTTCCCGACCTCGGACAGCTCTCTGGGGCCAACGTCCTGACTTTC. Full variable domain (missing parts from reference TRBV7-6 and TRBJ2-6): GAGVSQSPRYKVTKRGQDVALRCDPISGHVSLYWYRQALGQGPEFLTYFNYEAQQDKSGLPNDRFSAERPEGSISTLTIQRTEQRDSAMYRCASSFPDLGQLSGANVLTFGAGSRLTVL.

This chain uses TRBV6-5 with TRBJ2-3; D may be TRBD1 (5 bases). The CDR3 loop spans 15 amino acids. Trimming removed 7 bases at V and 2 bases at J, with 16 bases between. CDR1 is MNHEY and CDR2 is SVGAGI in the germline V gene. In DNA form, the CDR3 reads TGTGCCAGCACCGGACACACGGAAAACACAGATACGCAGTATTTT. This encodes CASTGHTENTDTQYF.

This sequence joins TRBV6-5 and TRBJ1-5, with no clear D. The ends were cut back, 2 bases at V and 3 bases at J, with 5 bases in the middle. The germline V gene encodes CDR1 MNHEY and CDR2 SVGAGI. The CDR3 runs 13 residues. CDR3 in DNA: TGTGCCAGCAGTTACAACATCAATCAGCCCCAGCATTTT. It codes for CASSYNINQPQHF.

This sequence joins TRBV2 and TRBJ2-1; TRBD2 aligns across 11 bases. Per the germline V gene, CDR1 is SNHLY and CDR2 is FYNNEI. V lost 5 bases, J lost 6 bases, and 6 bases stayed unmatched. The CDR3 runs to 15 residues. The CDR3 reads CASSLSGRAPNEQFF. CDR3 nucleotides: TGTGCCAGCAGTCTTAGCGGGAGGGCCCCCAATGAGCAGTTCTTC.

The V and J genes are TRBV7-9 and TRBJ2-1, with 8 bases aligning to TRBD2. This CDR3 spans 17 amino acids. The V gene end was trimmed by 2 bases and the J gene end by 4 bases; junction bases not matched to a gene: 10. Germline V gene data show CDR1 as SEHNR and CDR2 as FQNEAQ (reference sequence). The CDR3 sequence: CASSLPRIAGTYNEQFF. In DNA form, the CDR3 reads TGTGCCAGCAGCTTACCCCGGATAGCGGGGACTTACAATGAGCAGTTCTTC.

This chain connects TRBV4-3 to TRBJ1-2, with 9 nucleotides matching TRBD1. Germline CDR1 and CDR2: LGHNA and YSLEER. J was trimmed by 4 bases and V by 4 bases; bases with no gene match: 13. The CDR3 loop spans 17 amino acids. As DNA, the CDR3 is TGCGCCAGCAGCCCCAACCACGGGACAGGGTTGGGCTATGGCTACACCTTC. Translation gives CASSPNHGTGLGYGYTF.

The J gene is TRBJ2-3, the V gene TRBV5-4, with 11 bases lining up with TRBD2. Germline loops: CDR1 SGHNT, CDR2 YYREEE (reference sequence). The CDR3 is made up of 18 amino acids. The V and J ends lost 4 bases and 1 base, in that order; junction bases with no gene match: 11. CDR3 protein: CASSGGTSGGLRTDTQYF. The CDR3 DNA is TGTGCCAGCAGCGGCGGAACTAGCGGGGGCCTACGCACAGATACGCAGTATTTT.

This chain uses TRBV5-1 with TRBJ2-2, with D tentatively TRBD2 (6 bases). V was pared by 2 bases and J by 8 bases, with 10 bases between. CDR3 length equals 13 residues. Per the germline V gene, CDR1 is SGHRS and CDR2 is YFSETQ. This CDR3 reads CASSFSRGGELFF. CDR3 DNA: TGCGCCAGCAGCTTCTCCCGGGGGGGGGAGCTGTTTTTT.

This chain uses TRBV6-2 or TRBV6-3 with TRBJ1-2, with 9 nucleotides matching TRBD1. Germline V CDR1 and CDR2: MNHEY, SVGEGT. There are 14 residues in the CDR3. The trim removed 6 bases at V and 6 bases at J, leaving 8 bases unmatched. The CDR3 region has the DNA TGTGCCAGCAGACCTCCAGGGACAGGGAATGGCTACACCTTC. This codes for CASRPPGTGNGYTF.

The genes are TRBV5-1 and TRBJ2-6, with 7 bases lining up with TRBD2. The CDR3 covers 18 residues. In germline, CDR1 is SGHRS, CDR2 YFSETQ. After removal of 2 bases from V and 0 bases from J, the junction contained 8 bases not matched to a gene. DNA of the CDR3: TGCGCCAGCAGCTTTTTCGGGGGGACGCACTCTGGGGCCAACGTCCTGACTTTC. Encoded protein: CASSFFGGTHSGANVLTF.

J is TRBJ2-1 and V is TRBV19, with 10 bases fitting TRBD2. The V segment lost 6 bases and the J segment 0 bases; nucleotides outside the gene matches: 20. CDR1 is LNHDA and CDR2 is SQIVND in the germline V gene (reference sequence). CDR3 length equals 21 residues. The CDR3 reads CASSKLPGLAEYRGSYNEQFF. CDR3 sequence (DNA): TGTGCCAGTAGCAAACTCCCCGGACTAGCGGAATACCGCGGCTCCTACAATGAGCAGTTCTTC.

The J gene is TRBJ2-2, the V gene TRBV29-1; 9 bases are a match to TRBD1. Germline V lookup: CDR1 SQVTM, CDR2 ANQGSEA. This CDR3 comprises 14 residues. Trimming cost V 6 bases and J 4 bases; bases outside gene matches: 6. CDR3: CSVEGQGGTGELFF. CDR3 DNA sequence: TGCAGCGTAGAGGGACAGGGAGGCACCGGGGAGCTGTTTTTT.

The rearrangement joins TRBV18 to TRBJ1-1; a possible D gene is TRBD1 (6 bases). The V gene lost 3 bases and the J gene lost 0 bases, with 20 bases spanning the gap. This CDR3 contains 18 residues. The germline V gene has CDR1 KGHSH and CDR2 LQKENI. CDR3 protein: CASSPPTQGIPLNTEAFF. The CDR3 nucleotides read TGTGCCAGCTCACCCCCCACACAGGGAATCCCTCTGAACACTGAAGCTTTCTTT.